This entry lists 26 T cell receptor beta chains sequenced from one sample in a study of T cell responses to AZD1222 COVID-19 vaccine. The method was immunoSEQ multiplex PCR; TCRdb's version includes in-frame clones alone and lacks a portion of them. The profile shows approximately 82,000 clones, more than 75% of them singletons. Specimen: peripheral blood, collected on day 0 of AZD1222 vaccination. The receptors originated from an adult in good health.

V and J are TRBV19 and TRBJ1-2; TRBD1 aligns across 10 bases. The CDR3 length is 12 residues. Trimming removed 6 bases from V and 8 bases from J; junction bases left unmatched: 3. The germline CDR1 and CDR2 sequences are LNHDA and SQIVND (reference sequence). The CDR3 DNA reads as TGTGCCAGTAGGGGGGACAGGGGCGGCTACACCTTC. Its translation: CASRGDRGGYTF. Drawing the rest from reference TRBV19 and TRBJ1-2, the complete variable domain is DGGITQSPKYLFRKEGQNVTLSCEQNLNHDAMYWYRQDPGQGLRLIYYSQIVNDFQKGDIAEGYSVSREKKESFPLTVTSAQKNPTAFYLCASRGDRGGYTFGSGTRLTVV.

The chain carries TRBV27 and TRBJ1-5, with D possibly matching TRBD1 (5 bases). Per germline, CDR1 MNHEY and CDR2 SMNVEV (reference sequence). The CDR3 consists of 14 residues. Between the trimmed V and J ends, which lost 5 bases and 6 bases, there was a span of 14 bases. Written as DNA, the CDR3 is TGTGCCAGCAGTCCCGGGACCGCCTTTCAGCCCCAGCATTTT. It translates to CASSPGTAFQPQHF.

The chain couples TRBV7-9 to TRBJ1-1; no firm D call. Looked up from germline, CDR1 is SEHNR and CDR2 is FQNEAQ (reference sequence). This CDR3 is built from 13 residues. Trimming left V 1 base short and J 1 base short, with 4 bases between. The CDR3 loop reads CASSLEANTEAFF. CDR3 sequence (DNA): TGTGCCAGCAGCTTAGAGGCGAACACTGAAGCTTTCTTT.

This clone was counted between two and nine times. The chain carries TRBV4-1 and TRBJ2-5; D possibly corresponds to TRBD1 (5 bases). Germline CDR1 reads MGHRA; CDR2 reads YSYEKL. The CDR3 is made up of 13 amino acids. Trimming cost V 6 bases and J 2 bases, with 10 bases left between them. As DNA, the CDR3 is TGCGCCAGCAGAGACAGAAATCAAGAGACCCAGTACTTC. Encoded protein: CASRDRNQETQYF.

The chain has TRBV2 and TRBJ1-2; D not certain. Between the trimmed V and J ends, which lost 5 bases and 2 bases, there was a span of 12 bases. The CDR3 has 14 amino acids. The germline V gene has CDR1 SNHLY and CDR2 FYNNEI. The CDR3 region is CASSLQSPNYGYTF. Written as DNA, the CDR3 is TGTGCCAGCAGTCTACAGAGCCCCAACTATGGCTACACCTTC.

This clone was observed a single time. The sample holds other DNA sequences that translate to the same CDR3. The chain joins TRBV15 to TRBJ1-5; D not resolved. V was pared by 0 bases and J by 7 bases, with 4 bases between. CDR3 length: 12 amino acids. The germline CDR1 and CDR2 sequences are LNHNV and YYDKDF (reference sequence). CDR3: CATSRDRQPQHF. As DNA, the CDR3 is TGTGCCACCAGCAGAGATCGGCAGCCCCAGCATTTT.

The rearrangement links TRBV9 to TRBJ1-1, with D possibly matching TRBD1 (5 bases). The CDR3 is made up of 15 amino acids. In germline, CDR1 is SGDLS, CDR2 YYNGEE. The germline V and J ends were trimmed by 3 bases and 0 bases, with 12 bases remaining between them. The CDR3, as DNA: TGTGCCAGCAGCGGAAGGGAGGGGATGAACACTGAAGCTTTCTTT. Residues: CASSGREGMNTEAFF.

The rearrangement links TRBV5-5 to TRBJ1-6; 7 bases match TRBD1. The V gene end was trimmed by 0 bases and the J gene end by 6 bases; junction bases not matched to a gene: 6. Germline loops: CDR1 SGHKS, CDR2 YYEKEE (reference sequence). The CDR3 consists of 16 residues. The CDR3 is CASSLDGTVGNSPLHF. In DNA form, the CDR3 reads TGTGCCAGCAGCTTGGATGGGACAGTGGGTAATTCACCCCTCCACTTT. The full variable domain, in which reference TRBV5-5 and TRBJ1-6 provide the parts outside the CDR3, is DAGVTQSPTHLIKTRGQQVTLRCSPISGHKSVSWYQQVLGQGPQFIFQYYEKEERGRGNFPDRFSARQFPNYSSELNVNALLLGDSALYLCASSLDGTVGNSPLHFGNGTRLTVT.

The chain couples TRBV6-5 to TRBJ1-2, with TRBD1 as a possible D gene (5 bases). Per germline, CDR1 MNHEY and CDR2 SVGAGI. The CDR3 spans 11 residues. V was cut by 5 bases and J by 10 bases, with 11 bases left in between. The CDR3 nucleotides are TGTGCCAGCAGTAACCGGGACGCCTACACCTTC. This gives the protein CASSNRDAYTF.

This clone occurred a few times. CDR3 in DNA: TGTGCCAGCAGCCAAGATGGTCAAAATGTGTGGGGCTACACCTTC. This encodes CASSQDGQNVWGYTF. The chain couples TRBV3-1 (or the pseudogene TRBV3-2) to TRBJ1-2; the D is unclear. The CDR3 runs 15 residues. Looked up from germline, CDR1 is LGHDT and CDR2 is YNNKEL (reference sequence). Trimming pared 0 bases from V and 8 bases from J, leaving 16 bases between.

This chain links TRBV5-1 with TRBJ2-2; 11 bases map to TRBD1. The CDR3 consists of 15 residues. V was pared by 4 bases and J by 5 bases, with 4 bases of the junction left unmatched. Germline assignment: CDR1 SGHRS and CDR2 YFSETQ. Here the CDR3 reads CASSPGQGGTGELFF. In DNA, the CDR3 is TGCGCCAGCAGCCCGGGACAGGGGGGTACCGGGGAGCTGTTTTTT.

The gene calls are TRBV10-2 and TRBJ1-6; D remains unclear. CDR3 length: 15 residues. Germline lookup yields CDR1 WSHSY and CDR2 SAAADI. Trimming shortened V by 2 bases and J by 6 bases, and 11 bases separated the two germline ends. The CDR3 reads CASSENAFFNSPLHF. The CDR3, as DNA: TGCGCCAGCAGTGAGAACGCGTTTTTTAATTCACCCCTCCACTTT.

The CDR3 bases are TGTGCCATCAGTGAGAGGGACTCCGGCGAGCAGTACTTC. This translates into CAISERDSGEQYF. The chain carries TRBV10-3 and TRBJ2-7; possible D gene TRBD2, 6 bases. CDR3 length: 13 residues. V was shortened by 2 bases and J by 6 bases, with 11 bases between the two germline ends. From germline, CDR1 is ENHRY and CDR2 SYGVKD.

The rearrangement links TRBV7-9 to TRBJ2-7; TRBD2 aligns across 8 bases. Germline assignment: CDR1 SEHNR and CDR2 FQNEAQ (reference sequence). With 5 bases clipped from V and 6 bases from J, the junction kept 3 bases outside the gene matches. This CDR3 spans 12 amino acids. CDR3 in DNA: TGTGCCAGCAGCCCGGGAGGGGTCGAGCAGTACTTC. This gives the protein CASSPGGVEQYF.

This chain links TRBV5-4 with TRBJ2-1; 8 bases are a match to TRBD2. Looked up from germline, CDR1 is SGHNT and CDR2 is YYREEE (reference sequence). This CDR3 is 15 amino acids long. The ends lost 3 bases at V and 6 bases at J; junction bases unmatched: 8. The CDR3 DNA reads as TGTGCCAGCAGCTCCGGGGGGGCCATCTCCAATGAGCAGTTCTTC. Its protein product is CASSSGGAISNEQFF.

The chain employs TRBV9 and TRBJ2-1; 10 nucleotides agree with TRBD2. The CDR3 loop spans 15 amino acids. CDR1 is SGDLS, CDR2 YYNGEE, per germline. Germline trimming cut 9 bases from V and 1 base from J; bases unmatched to any gene: 7. As DNA, the CDR3 is TGTGCCACCAGTAGCGGGGGGAGTTCCTACAATGAGCAGTTCTTC. Translated, it gives CATSSGGSSYNEQFF. Supplemented by reference TRBV9 and TRBJ2-1, the full variable domain reads DSGVTQTPKHLITATGQRVTLRCSPRSGDLSVYWYQQSLDQGLQFLIQYYNGEERAKGNILERFSAQQFPDLHSELNLSSLELGDSALYFCATSSGGSSYNEQFFGPGTRLTVL.

The table lists this clone with a few counts. This chain links TRBV4-1 with TRBJ1-4, with TRBD1 identical over 9 bases. The ends lost 1 base at V and 6 bases at J; junction bases unmatched: 3. The CDR3 sequence is 15 residues long. Germline CDR1 and CDR2: MGHRA and YSYEKL. The CDR3 sequence: CASSQGTGAYEKLFF. CDR3 bases: TGCGCCAGCAGCCAAGGGACAGGGGCATATGAAAAACTGTTTTTT.

V is TRBV28 and J is TRBJ1-1, with D unclear. This CDR3 contains 16 residues. V was shortened by 6 bases and J by 4 bases, with 21 bases between the two germline ends. Germline V gene data show CDR1 as MDHEN and CDR2 as SYDVKM. CDR3 residues: CASSSGISHLSTEAFF. The DNA of the CDR3 is TGTGCCAGCAGCAGCGGCATCAGCCATTTGAGCACTGAAGCTTTCTTT.

The chain has TRBV5-5 and TRBJ1-1; unclear D gene. With 2 bases removed from V and 4 bases from J, the gap between germline ends came to 15 bases. Germline V CDR1 and CDR2: SGHKS, YYEKEE (reference sequence). The CDR3 runs 15 residues. As DNA, the CDR3 is TGTGCCAGCAGCTTAAGACCCCTAGGGAGCACTGAAGCTTTCTTT. Its translation: CASSLRPLGSTEAFF.

V is TRBV5-8 and J is TRBJ1-2; D might be TRBD1 (5 bases). The germline CDR1 and CDR2 sequences are SGHTS and YDEGEE. Deletions cut 10 bases from V and 4 bases from J, with 17 bases between. The CDR3 is 13 amino acids. The CDR3 reads CAGSPRGGYGYTF. The CDR3 DNA follows: TGTGCCGGATCCCCCCGGGGGGGCTATGGCTACACCTTC.

This sequence joins TRBV25-1 and TRBJ1-1, with 9 bases matching TRBD1. V gave up 4 bases and J gave up 7 bases; unmatched junction bases: 1. Germline CDR1 and CDR2: MGHDK and SYGVNS. This CDR3 has 12 amino acids. The DNA of the CDR3 is TGTGCCAGCAGTGGGGACAGGGTTGAAGCTTTCTTT. Protein: CASSGDRVEAFF.

Only a few counts were recorded for this clone. The CDR3 here is CASSRDRARNQPQHF. DNA of the CDR3: TGTGCCAGCAGTCGGGACAGGGCCCGCAATCAGCCCCAGCATTTT. The J gene is TRBJ1-5, the V gene TRBV28; TRBD1 matches 9 bases. The trim removed 5 bases at V and 2 bases at J, leaving 4 bases unmatched. Germline-derived CDR1 and CDR2 are MDHEN and SYDVKM. CDR3 length equals 15 residues. Supplemented by reference TRBV28 and TRBJ1-5, the full variable domain reads DVKVTQSSRYLVKRTGEKVFLECVQDMDHENMFWYRQDPGLGLRLIYFSYDVKMKEKGDIPEGYSVSREKKERFSLILESASTNQTSMYLCASSRDRARNQPQHFGDGTRLSIL.

This sequence joins TRBV15 and TRBJ1-2, with 8 bases matching TRBD1. CDR1 and CDR2 from the germline V gene are LNHNV and YYDKDF (reference sequence). The CDR3 covers 14 residues. V shed 4 bases and J 8 bases; nucleotides not matched to a gene: 9. The CDR3, as DNA: TGTGCCACCAGCACCAGGACAGGGTCCGGAGGCTACACCTTC. Its translation: CATSTRTGSGGYTF.

V gene TRBV7-2 combines with J gene TRBJ2-1; the D is unclear. The CDR3 is 15 amino acids. Germline CDR1 and CDR2: SGHTA and FQGNSA. V was shortened by 4 bases and J by 3 bases, with 13 bases between the two germline ends. The CDR3 DNA reads TGTGCCAGCAGCTCGTCAGGTGCTAGCTACAATGAGCAGTTCTTC. It translates to CASSSSGASYNEQFF.

This rearrangement joins TRBV5-6 to TRBJ2-7; unclear D gene. Germline-derived CDR1 and CDR2 are SGHDT and YYEEEE. Trimming took 2 bases from V and 3 from J, leaving 3 bases between them. The CDR3 consists of 11 residues. The CDR3 DNA is TGTGCCAGCAGCTTTGACTACGAGCAGTACTTC. Encoded protein: CASSFDYEQYF.

The chain combines TRBV29-1 with TRBJ1-2; D gene uncertain. This CDR3 contains 11 residues. V was clipped by 7 bases and J by 5 bases, with 11 bases between them. CDR1 is SQVTM and CDR2 is ANQGSEA in the germline V gene. CDR3 bases: TGCAGCGCCGGAACAGATTATGGCTACACCTTC. This translates into CSAGTDYGYTF.